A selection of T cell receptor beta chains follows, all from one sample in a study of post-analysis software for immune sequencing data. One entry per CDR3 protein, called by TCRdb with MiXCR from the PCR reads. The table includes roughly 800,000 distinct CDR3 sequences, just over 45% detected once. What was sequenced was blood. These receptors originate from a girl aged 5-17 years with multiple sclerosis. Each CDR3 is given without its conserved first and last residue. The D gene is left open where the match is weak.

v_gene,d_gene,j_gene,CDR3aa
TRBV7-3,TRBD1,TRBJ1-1,ASSLMAGGTNTEAF
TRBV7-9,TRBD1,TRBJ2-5,ASSYSSAAGTGTVQETQY
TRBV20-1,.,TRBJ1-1,SARDRNPLAEAF
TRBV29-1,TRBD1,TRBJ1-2,SVGGDSPRGYT
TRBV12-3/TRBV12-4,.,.,ASSPGVGHEQY
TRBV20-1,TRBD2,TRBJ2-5,SASLGLAVQETQY
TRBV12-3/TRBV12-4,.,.,ASSLGNRVHEQY
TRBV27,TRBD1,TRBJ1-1,ASSSLTQGANTEAF
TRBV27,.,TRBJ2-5,ASSLSVGIQRRY
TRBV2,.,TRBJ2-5,ASSPRQVSQETQY